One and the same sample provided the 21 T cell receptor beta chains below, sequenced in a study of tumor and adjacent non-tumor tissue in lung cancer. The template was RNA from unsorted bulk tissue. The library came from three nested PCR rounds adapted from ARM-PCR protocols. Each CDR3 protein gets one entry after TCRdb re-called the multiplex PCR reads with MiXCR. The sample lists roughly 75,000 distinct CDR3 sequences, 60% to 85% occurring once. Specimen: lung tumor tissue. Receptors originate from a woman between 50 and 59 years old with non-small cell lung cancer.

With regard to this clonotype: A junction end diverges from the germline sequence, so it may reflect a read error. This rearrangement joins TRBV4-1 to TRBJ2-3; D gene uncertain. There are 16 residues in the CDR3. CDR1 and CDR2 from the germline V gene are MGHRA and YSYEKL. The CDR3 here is CASSHDRLVSTDTHYF. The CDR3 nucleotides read TGCGCCAGCAGCCATGATCGGCTAGTTAGCACAGATACGCACTATTTT.

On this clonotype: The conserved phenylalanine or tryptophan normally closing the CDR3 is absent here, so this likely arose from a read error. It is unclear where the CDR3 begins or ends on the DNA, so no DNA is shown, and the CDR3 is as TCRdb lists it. CDR3 amino acids: CASSYSIRHEQFI. The chain combines TRBV6-2 or TRBV6-3 with TRBJ2-1. The CDR3 spans 13 amino acids, including both terminal residues. Germline loops: CDR1 MNHEY, CDR2 SVGEGT.

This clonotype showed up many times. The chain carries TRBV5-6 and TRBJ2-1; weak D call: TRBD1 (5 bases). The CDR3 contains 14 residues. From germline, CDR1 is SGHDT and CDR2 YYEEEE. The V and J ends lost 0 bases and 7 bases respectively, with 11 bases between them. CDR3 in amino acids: CASSLVQGVNEQFF. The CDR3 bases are TGTGCCAGCAGCTTGGTGCAGGGTGTAAATGAGCAGTTCTTC.

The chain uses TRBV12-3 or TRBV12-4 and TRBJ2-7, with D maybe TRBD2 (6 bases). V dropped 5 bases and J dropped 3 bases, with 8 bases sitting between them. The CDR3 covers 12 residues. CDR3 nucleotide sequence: TGTGCCAGCAGTAGGGACTTCTACGAGCAGTACTTC. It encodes CASSRDFYEQYF.

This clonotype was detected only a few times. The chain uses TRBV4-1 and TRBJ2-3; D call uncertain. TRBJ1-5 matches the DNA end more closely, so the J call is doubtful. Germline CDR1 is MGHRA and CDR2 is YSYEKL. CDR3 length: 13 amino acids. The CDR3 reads CASEGGRSDTQHF. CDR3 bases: TGCGCCAGCGAGGGTGGGAGATCTGATACGCAGCATTTT.

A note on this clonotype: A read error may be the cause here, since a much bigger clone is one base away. CDR3 loop: CVSSELNRGSEKLFF. The DNA for the CDR3 is TGTGTCAGCAGTGAATTAAACAGGGGTTCTGAAAAACTGTTTTTT. The rearrangement uses TRBV25-1 and TRBJ1-4; 7 bases agree with TRBD1. CDR1 is MGHDK and CDR2 is SYGVNS in the germline V gene. The CDR3 loop spans 15 amino acids.

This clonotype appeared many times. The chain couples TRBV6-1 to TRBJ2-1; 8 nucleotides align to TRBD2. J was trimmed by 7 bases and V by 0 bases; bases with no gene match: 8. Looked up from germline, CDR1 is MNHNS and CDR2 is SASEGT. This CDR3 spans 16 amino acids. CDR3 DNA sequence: TGTGCCAGCAGTGAAGCACTAGCGGTAGGAGGAAATGAGCAGTTCTTC. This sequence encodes CASSEALAVGGNEQFF.

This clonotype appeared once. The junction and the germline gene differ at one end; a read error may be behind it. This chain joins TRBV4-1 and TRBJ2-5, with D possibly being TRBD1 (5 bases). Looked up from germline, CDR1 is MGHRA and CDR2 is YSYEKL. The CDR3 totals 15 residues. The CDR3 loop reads CASSQVQGPQWTQYF. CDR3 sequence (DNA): TGCGCCAGCAGCCAAGTGCAGGGCCCACAATGGACCCAATACTTC.

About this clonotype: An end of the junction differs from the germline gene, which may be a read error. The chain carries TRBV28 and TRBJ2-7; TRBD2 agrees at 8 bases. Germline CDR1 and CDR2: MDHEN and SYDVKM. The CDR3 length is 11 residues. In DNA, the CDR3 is TGTCCCAGCACGGGGGGGACAATAATATCCTTC. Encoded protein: CPSTGGTIISF.

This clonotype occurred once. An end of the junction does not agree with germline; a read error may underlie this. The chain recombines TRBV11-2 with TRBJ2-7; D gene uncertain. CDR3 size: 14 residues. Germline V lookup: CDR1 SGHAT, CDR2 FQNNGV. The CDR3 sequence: CASSLTDAANEQYF. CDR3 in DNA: TGTGCCAGCAGCCTGACGGACGCTGCCAACGAGCAATACTTC.

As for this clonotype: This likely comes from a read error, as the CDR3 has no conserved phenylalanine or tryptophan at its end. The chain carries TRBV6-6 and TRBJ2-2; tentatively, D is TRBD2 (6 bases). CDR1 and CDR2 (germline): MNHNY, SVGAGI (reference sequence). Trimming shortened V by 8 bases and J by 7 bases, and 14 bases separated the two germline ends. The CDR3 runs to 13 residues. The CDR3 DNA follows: TGTGCCAGCGGCCTCCTGGGGGGCGGGGAGCTGTTTGTT. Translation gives CASGLLGGGELFV.

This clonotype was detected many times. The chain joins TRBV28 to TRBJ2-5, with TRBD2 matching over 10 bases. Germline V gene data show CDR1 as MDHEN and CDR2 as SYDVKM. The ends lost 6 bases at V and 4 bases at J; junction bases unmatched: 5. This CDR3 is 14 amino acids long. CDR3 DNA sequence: TGTGCCAGCAGGGGGACTAGCGATAGAGAGACCCAGTACTTC. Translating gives CASRGTSDRETQYF.

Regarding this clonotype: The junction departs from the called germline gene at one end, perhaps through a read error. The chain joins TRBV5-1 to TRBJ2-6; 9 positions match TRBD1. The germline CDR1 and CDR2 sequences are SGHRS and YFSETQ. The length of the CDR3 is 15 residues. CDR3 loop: CASFTGGAGANVLTF. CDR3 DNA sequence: TGTGCCAGCTTCACAGGGGGCGCTGGGGCCAACGTCCTGACTTTC.

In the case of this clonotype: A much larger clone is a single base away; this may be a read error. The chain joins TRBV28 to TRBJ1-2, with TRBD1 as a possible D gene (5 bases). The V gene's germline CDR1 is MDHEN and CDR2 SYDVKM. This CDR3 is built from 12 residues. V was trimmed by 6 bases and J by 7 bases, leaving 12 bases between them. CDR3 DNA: TGTGCCAGCAGCCCCTCGGGGGGTGGCTACACCTTC. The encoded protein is CASSPSGGGYTF.

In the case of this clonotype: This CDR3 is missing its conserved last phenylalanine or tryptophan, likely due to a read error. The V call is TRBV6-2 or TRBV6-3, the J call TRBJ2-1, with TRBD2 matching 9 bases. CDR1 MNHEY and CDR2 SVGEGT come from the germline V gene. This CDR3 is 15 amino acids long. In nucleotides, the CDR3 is TGTGCTAGCAGCCCCGGACTAGCGTGTGTAAATGAGCAGTTCTTA. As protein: CASSPGLACVNEQFL.

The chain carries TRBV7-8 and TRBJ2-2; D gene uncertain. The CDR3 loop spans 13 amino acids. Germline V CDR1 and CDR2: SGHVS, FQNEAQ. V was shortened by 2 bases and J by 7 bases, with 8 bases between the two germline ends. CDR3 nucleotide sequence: TGTGCCAGCAGCTTAATGGGTATCGGGGAGCTGTTTTTT. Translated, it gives CASSLMGIGELFF.

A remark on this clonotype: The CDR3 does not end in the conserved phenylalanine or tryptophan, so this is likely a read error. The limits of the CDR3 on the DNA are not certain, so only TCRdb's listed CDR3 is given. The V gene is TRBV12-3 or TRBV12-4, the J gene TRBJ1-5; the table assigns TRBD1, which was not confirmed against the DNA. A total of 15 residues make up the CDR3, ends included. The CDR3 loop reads CASSLDGGINQPQDS.

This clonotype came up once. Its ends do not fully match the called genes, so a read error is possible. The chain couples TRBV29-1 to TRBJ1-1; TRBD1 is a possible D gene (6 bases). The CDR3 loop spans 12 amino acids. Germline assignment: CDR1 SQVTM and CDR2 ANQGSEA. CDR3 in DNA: TGCAGCGACCTTGGACAGTCCACTGAAGCTCTCTTT. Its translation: CSDLGQSTEALF.

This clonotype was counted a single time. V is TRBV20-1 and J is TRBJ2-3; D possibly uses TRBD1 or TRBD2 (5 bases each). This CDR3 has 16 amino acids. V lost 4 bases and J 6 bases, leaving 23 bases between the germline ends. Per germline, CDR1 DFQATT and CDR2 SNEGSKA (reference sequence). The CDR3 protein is CSATPQTRGTTDTQYF. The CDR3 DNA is TGCAGTGCTACTCCCCAAACTAGGGGAACCACGGATACGCAGTATTTT.

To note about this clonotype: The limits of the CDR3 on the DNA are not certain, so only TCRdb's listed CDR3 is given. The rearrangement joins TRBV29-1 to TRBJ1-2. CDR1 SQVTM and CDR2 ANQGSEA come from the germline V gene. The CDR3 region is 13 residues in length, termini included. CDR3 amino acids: CSEGAGSAYGCTF.

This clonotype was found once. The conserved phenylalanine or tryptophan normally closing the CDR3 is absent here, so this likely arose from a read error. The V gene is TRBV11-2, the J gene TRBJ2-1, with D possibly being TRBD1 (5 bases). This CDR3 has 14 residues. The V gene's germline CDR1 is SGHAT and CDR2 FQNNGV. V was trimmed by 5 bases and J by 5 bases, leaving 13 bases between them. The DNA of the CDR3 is TGTGCCAGCAGCCTTGACAGTGCCGACAATGAGCAGTTCCTC. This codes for CASSLDSADNEQFL.